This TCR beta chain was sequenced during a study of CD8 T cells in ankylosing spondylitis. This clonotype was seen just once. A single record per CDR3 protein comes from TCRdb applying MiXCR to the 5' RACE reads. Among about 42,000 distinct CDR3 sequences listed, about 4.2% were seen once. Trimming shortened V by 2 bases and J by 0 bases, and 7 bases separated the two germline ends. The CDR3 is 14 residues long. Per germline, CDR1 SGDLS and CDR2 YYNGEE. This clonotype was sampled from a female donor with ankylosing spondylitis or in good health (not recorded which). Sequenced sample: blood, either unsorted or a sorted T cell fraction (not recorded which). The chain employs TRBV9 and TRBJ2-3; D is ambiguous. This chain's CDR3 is CASSVMSSTDTQYF. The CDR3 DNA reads TGTGCCAGCAGCGTTATGTCTAGCACAGATACGCAGTATTTT. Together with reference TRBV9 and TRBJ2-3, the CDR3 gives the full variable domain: DSGVTQTPKHLITATGQRVTLRCSPRSGDLSVYWYQQSLDQGLQFLIQYYNGEERAKGNILERFSAQQFPDLHSELNLSSLELGDSALYFCASSVMSSTDTQYFGPGTRLTVL.